Given below is one T cell receptor beta chain in context. Here immunoSEQ multiplex PCR was the method, and the copy in TCRdb shows in-frame clones only, minus some. The sample yields 150,000 or so clones, roughly 88% seen once. Between the trimmed V and J ends, which lost 2 bases and 5 bases, there was a span of 10 bases. This CDR3 comprises 13 residues. CDR1 and CDR2 from the germline V gene are SGHRS and YFSETQ. These data come from a study of blood T cell repertoires in COVID-19. Study summary: Samples of COVID-19 (acute and convalescent) were obtained from the United States, Italy and Spain. T cells, B-cell-depleted T cells, or PBMCs supplied cDNA or gDNA.

Sequences were obtained from peripheral blood. This sequence originates from a man aged 50-59 years with acute or convalescent COVID-19. The V call is TRBV5-1, the J call TRBJ1-1; possibly TRBD1 for D (5 bases). DNA for the CDR3: TGCGCCAGCAGCTTCGGGAGGGGTACTGAAGCTTTCTTT. The encoded protein is CASSFGRGTEAFF.